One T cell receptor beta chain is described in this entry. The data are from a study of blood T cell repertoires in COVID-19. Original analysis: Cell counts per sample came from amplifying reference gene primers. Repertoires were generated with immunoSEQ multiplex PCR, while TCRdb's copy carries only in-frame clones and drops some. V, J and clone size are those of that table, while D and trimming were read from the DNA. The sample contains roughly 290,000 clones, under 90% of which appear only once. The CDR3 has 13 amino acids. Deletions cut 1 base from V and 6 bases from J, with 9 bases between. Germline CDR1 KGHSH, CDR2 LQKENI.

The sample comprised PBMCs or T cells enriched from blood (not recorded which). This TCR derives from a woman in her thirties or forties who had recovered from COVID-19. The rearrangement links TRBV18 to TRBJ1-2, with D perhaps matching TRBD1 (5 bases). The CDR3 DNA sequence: TGTGCCAGCTCACCACAGGGGAACGATGGCTACACCTTC. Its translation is CASSPQGNDGYTF.